This note documents a single TCR beta chain sequence. Its target is not known. TCRdb recomputed calls from the reads with MiXCR, one row per CDR3 protein. There are roughly 150,000 distinct CDR3 sequences in the sample; about a sixth occur only once, and roughly 20% lies in the top ten. The record originates from a study of T cell repertoires in cytomegalovirus infection. Study summary: Based on public TCR beta signatures, there were indications of CMV infection and of a matching HLA type. Study-level points and caveats: There were HLA-C-restricted CMV-specific TCR beta clonotypes dominating the ex vivo response. There were carriers of CMV plus the relevant HLA, and cumulative public TCR beta family frequency identified them.

The sample comprised CD8+ T cells from PBMCs. This sequence was found in a human donor in good health (CMV status not recorded). Some clones in this sample may be carry-over from other donors' samples.

CDR3 region: CSARGRRSYNEQFF. In DNA, the CDR3 is TGCAGTGCTAGAGGGAGGAGGTCCTACAATGAGCAGTTCTTC. The genes are TRBV20-1 and TRBJ2-1, with a tentative D call TRBD2 (5 bases). The germline gives CDR1 DFQATT, CDR2 SNEGSKA (reference sequence). V was clipped by 1 base and J by 1 base, with 8 bases between them. This CDR3 is built from 14 residues.